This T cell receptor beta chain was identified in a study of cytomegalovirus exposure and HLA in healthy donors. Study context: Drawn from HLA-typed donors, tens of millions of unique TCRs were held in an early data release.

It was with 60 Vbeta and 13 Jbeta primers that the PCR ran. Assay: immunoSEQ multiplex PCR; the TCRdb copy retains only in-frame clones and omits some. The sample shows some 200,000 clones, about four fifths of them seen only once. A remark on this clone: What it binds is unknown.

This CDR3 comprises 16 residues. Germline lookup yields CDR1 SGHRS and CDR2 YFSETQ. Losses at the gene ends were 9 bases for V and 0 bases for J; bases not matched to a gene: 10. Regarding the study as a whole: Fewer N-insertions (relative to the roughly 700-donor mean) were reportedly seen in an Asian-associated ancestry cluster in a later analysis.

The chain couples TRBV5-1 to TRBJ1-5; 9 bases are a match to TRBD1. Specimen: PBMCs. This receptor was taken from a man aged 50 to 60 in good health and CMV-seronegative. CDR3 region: CATAGQGNNSNQPQHF. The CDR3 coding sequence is TGCGCCACCGCGGGACAGGGAAACAATAGCAATCAGCCCCAGCATTTT. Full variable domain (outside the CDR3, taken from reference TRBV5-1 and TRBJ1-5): KAGVTQTPRYLIKTRGQQVTLSCSPISGHRSVSWYQQTPGQGLQFLFEYFSETQRNKGNFPGRFSGRQFSNSRSEMNVSTLELGDSALYLCATAGQGNNSNQPQHFGDGTRLSIL.